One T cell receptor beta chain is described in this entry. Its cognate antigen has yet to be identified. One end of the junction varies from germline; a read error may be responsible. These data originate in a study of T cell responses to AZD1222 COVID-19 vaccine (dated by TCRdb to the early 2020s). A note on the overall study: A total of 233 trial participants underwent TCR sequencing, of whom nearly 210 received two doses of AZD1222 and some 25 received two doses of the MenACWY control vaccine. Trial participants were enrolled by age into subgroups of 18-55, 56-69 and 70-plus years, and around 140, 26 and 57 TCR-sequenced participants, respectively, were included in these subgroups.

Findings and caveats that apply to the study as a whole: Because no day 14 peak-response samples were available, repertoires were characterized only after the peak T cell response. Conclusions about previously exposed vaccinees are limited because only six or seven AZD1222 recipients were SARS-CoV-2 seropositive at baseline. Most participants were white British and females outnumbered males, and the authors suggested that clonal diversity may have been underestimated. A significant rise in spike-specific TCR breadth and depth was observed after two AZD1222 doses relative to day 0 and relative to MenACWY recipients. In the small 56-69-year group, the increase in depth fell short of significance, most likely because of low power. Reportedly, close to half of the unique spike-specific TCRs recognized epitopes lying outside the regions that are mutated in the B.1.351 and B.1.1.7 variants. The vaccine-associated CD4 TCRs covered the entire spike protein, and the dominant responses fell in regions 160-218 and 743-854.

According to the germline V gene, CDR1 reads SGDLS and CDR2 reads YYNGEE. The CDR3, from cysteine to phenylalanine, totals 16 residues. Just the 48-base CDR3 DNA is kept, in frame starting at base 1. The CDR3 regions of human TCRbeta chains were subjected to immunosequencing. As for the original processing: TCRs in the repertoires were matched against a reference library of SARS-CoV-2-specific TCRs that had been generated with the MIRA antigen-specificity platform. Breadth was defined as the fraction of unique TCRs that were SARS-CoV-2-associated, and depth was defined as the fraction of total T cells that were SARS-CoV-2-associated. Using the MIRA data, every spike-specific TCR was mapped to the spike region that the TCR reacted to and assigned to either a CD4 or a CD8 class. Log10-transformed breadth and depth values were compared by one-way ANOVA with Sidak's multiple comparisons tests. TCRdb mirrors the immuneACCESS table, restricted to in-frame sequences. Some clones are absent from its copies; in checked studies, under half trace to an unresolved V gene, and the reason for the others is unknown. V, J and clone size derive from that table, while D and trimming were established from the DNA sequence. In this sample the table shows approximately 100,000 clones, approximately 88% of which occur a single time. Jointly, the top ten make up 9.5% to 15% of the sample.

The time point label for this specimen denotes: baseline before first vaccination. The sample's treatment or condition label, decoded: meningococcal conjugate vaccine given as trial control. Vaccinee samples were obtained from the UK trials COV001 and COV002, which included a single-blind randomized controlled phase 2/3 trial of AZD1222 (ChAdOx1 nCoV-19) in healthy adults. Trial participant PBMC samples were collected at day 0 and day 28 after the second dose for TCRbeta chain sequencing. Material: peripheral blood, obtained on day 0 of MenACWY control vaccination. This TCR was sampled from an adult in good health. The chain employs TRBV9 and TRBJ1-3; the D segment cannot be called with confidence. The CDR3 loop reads CASSKEGGSSGNTTYF. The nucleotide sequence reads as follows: TGTGCCAGCAGCAAAGAGGGAGGAAGCTCTGGAAACACCACATATTTT.